This T cell receptor (beta chain) originates from a study of T-cell memory formation after mild COVID-19. About this clonotype: As yet, its antigen is unknown.

The study's findings and limits: Mostly located in CM and EM were contracting CD4+ clones, with contracting CD8+ clones located in EMRA. Among clones contracting day 15 to 85, CD4/CD8 was balanced, whereas later expanders leaned CD4+.

TCRdb re-called the 5' RACE reads with MiXCR, one entry per CDR3 protein. The sample has 350,000 to 550,000 distinct CDR3 sequences; roughly 18% are singletons. J was trimmed by 4 bases and V by 3 bases; bases with no gene match: 3. The CDR3 extends over 15 amino acids. This receptor was identified in a man younger than 35 who had mild COVID-19 (a few samples of this study predate the infection). Cell type and time point are not known. Material: PBMCs or a T cell subset sorted from them (not recorded which). The rearrangement links TRBV12-3 or TRBV12-4 to TRBJ2-3, with 11 bases fitting TRBD2. This CDR3 reads CASSFPSGGSDTQYF. CDR3 sequence (DNA): TGTGCCAGCAGTTTTCCTAGCGGGGGGTCAGATACGCAGTATTTT.